What follows describes a single T cell receptor beta chain. Antigen unknown. This entry comes from a study of graft-versus-host responses after intestinal transplantation. Assay used: immunoSEQ multiplex PCR; TCRdb lists only in-frame clones, some missing. The sample contains 90,000 to 120,000 clones, 80% to 90% of which appear only once. The ends lost 4 bases at V and 5 bases at J; junction bases unmatched: 7. Per the germline V gene, CDR1 is MNHNY and CDR2 is SVGAGI (reference sequence). CDR3 length: 15 residues. Material: unstimulated CD4+ T cells sorted from spleen or lymph node cells, obtained before transplant. The TCR comes from a human donor who was the organ donor for an intestinal transplant. The V gene is TRBV6-6, the J gene TRBJ1-5, with TRBD1 identical over 8 bases. The CDR3 loop reads CASSWGQEGHQPQHF. In nucleotides, the CDR3 is TGTGCCAGCAGTTGGGGACAGGAAGGACATCAGCCCCAGCATTTT.